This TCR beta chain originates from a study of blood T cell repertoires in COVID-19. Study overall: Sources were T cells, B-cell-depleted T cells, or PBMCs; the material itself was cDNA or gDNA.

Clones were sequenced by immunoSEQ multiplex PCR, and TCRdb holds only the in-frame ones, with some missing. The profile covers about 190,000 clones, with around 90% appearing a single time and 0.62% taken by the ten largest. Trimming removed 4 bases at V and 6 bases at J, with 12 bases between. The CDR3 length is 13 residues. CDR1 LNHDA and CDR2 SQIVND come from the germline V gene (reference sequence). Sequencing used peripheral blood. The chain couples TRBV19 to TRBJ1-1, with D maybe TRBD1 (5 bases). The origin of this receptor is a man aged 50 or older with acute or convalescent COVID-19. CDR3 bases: TGTGCCAGTAGTAGAGAAGTGGGGCCTGAAGCTTTCTTT. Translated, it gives CASSREVGPEAFF. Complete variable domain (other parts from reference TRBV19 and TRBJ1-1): DGGITQSPKYLFRKEGQNVTLSCEQNLNHDAMYWYRQDPGQGLRLIYYSQIVNDFQKGDIAEGYSVSREKKESFPLTVTSAQKNPTAFYLCASSREVGPEAFFGQGTRLTVV.